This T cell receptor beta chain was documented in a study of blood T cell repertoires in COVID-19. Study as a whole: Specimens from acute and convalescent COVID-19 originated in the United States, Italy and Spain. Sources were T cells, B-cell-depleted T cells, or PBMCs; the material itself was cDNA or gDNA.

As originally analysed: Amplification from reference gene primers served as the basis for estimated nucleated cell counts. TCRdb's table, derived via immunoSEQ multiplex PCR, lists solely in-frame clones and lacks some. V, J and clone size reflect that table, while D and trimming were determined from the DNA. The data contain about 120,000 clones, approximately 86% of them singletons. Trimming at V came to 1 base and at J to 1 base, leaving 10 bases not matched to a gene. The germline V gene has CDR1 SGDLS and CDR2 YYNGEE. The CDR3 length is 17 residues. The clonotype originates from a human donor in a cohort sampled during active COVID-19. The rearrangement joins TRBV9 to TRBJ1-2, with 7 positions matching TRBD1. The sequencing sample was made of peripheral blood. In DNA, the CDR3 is TGTGCCAGCAGCGTACCACTCACAGGGGAAAATAACTATGGCTACACCTTC. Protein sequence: CASSVPLTGENNYGYTF.